What follows is one T cell receptor (beta chain) and its context. This clonotype was seen a few times. Its cognate antigen has yet to be identified. No base-level quality is on record; no much larger clone is a single base apart. The data are from a study of regulatory T cells in long-lasting Graves disease listed by TCRdb under 2021. With respect to the entire study: Persistent Graves' disease was defined as antithyroid drug treatment for over 5 years with persistently positive TSH receptor autoantibodies. Patients with persistent Graves' disease were compared with patients with newly diagnosed Graves' disease using TCR sequencing and RNA sequencing of peripheral blood. The study was conducted in China and was registered as a clinical trial. A total of some 33 samples were covered by TCR sequencing, comprising around 13 persistent and approximately 20 newly diagnosed Graves' disease patients. Antithyroid drugs had been taken for roughly 10 years on average by persistent Graves' disease patients in the clinical cohort. Points the paper makes about the study in general: The authors acknowledged the small sample size as a limitation that may reduce accuracy. The study examined only peripheral blood because the primary lesion, thyroid tissue, could not be accessed. Lower TCR Shannon entropy and fewer highly expanded clones were observed in persistent Graves' disease patients than in newly diagnosed patients, which suggested clonal expansion. More public clonotypes were shared among persistent patients (around 2,600) than among newly diagnosed patients (966). Sequencing and analysis were limited to the TCR beta chain. Persistent disease showed preferential use of TRBV28, TRBJ1-2 and TRBJ2-5, whereas newly diagnosed disease favored TRBV20-1 and TRBJ2-1.

The receptor library was made with multiplex PCR. Sequencing relied on an Illumina HiSeq 4000. CDR3 regions were amplified by Arm-PCR with iRepertoire HTBI primers to construct TCR beta libraries. Before sequencing, the PCR products went through gel purification. In the authors' own workflow: Gene usage analysis of CDR3 amino acid clonotypes used the approximately 62 TRBV and approximately 13 TRBJ segments found across samples. COPE and FqMerger were used to merge the filtered high-quality paired reads into contigs. BLAST was used to align contigs to IMGT TRBV, TRBD and TRBJ reference genes, and CDR3 was defined according to IMGT. Clonotypes above 0.1% frequency were classified as highly expanded clones. Shannon entropy served as the measure of repertoire diversity, while the Gini coefficient captured V-J evenness. A clonotype was considered public if more than one individual shared it. TCRdb reanalyzed the raw reads on its own, using fastp at Q25 for trimming and MiXCR for clone calling, and kept in-frame beta chains. CDR3 protein sequences are deduplicated, and each keeps its most common genes and DNA. These V and J calls originate from TCRdb's pipeline instead of the authors' own analysis. The sample yields 360,000 or so distinct CDR3 sequences; approximately 25% were counted once. The ten largest clones capture around a quarter of the sample.

The CDR3 starts with the cysteine, ends with the phenylalanine, and has 14 residues. The sequence is cut down to CDR3 DNA, 42 bases in frame from base 1. CDR1 and CDR2 (LNHDA, SQIVND) derive from the germline V gene (reference sequence). Trimming removed 4 bases from V and 6 bases from J; the gene matches leave 9 bases unexplained. The sample's time point, from its label and the paper: persistent/refractory GD, antithyroid drugs over 5 years with positive TRAb. For both TCR sequencing and RNA sequencing, RNA was extracted from PBMCs in TRIzol. The diagnosis of Graves' disease was made according to American Thyroid Association guidelines. Patients were recruited from an endocrinology department in Xi'an, China. Each patient gave 9 to 10 milliliters of peripheral blood, collected in an EDTA anticoagulant tube. PBMCs were isolated by Ficoll Paque Plus density gradient separation without further T cell sorting. An Agilent 2100 Bioanalyzer and agarose gel were used to assess RNA quality, and a NanoDrop 2000 was used to measure RNA concentration.

This clonotype was obtained from a woman aged 40 to 50 with Graves disease. Donor details come from another sample of the same person, matched by shared clones. The chain couples TRBV19 to TRBJ2-7, with 7 middle bases fitting TRBD1. Sequencing was performed on peripheral blood mononuclear cells (PBMCs), taken when the disease was refractory, from a patient treated with antithyroid drugs. CDR3 protein: CASSNLDRAAEQYF. The nucleotide sequence is TGTGCCAGTAGTAACCTCGACAGGGCAGCCGAGCAGTACTTC. This CDR3, with the reference TRBV19 and TRBJ2-7 proteins standing in past its ends, gives the full variable domain DGGITQSPKYLFRKEGQNVTLSCEQNLNHDAMYWYRQDPGQGLRLIYYSQIVNDFQKGDIAEGYSVSREKKESFPLTVTSAQKNPTAFYLCASSNLDRAAEQYFGPGTRLTVT.